This T cell receptor (beta chain) emerged from a study of PD-L1 blockade in urothelial cancer. Study overall: The patients first took atezolizumab in 2014, receiving 1,200 mg intravenously every 3 weeks. Each blood sample yielded a median of about 150,000 T cells. About 90% of the roughly 30 patients were men who had bladder-origin urothelial cancer.

This CDR3 has 14 amino acids. Germline assignment: CDR1 KGHSH and CDR2 LQKENI. Trimming left V 0 bases short and J 3 bases short, with 9 bases between. Some clones are missing from TCRdb's copy, which holds only in-frame ones; the method was immunoSEQ multiplex PCR. The sample lists around 35,000 clones; about 79% were seen once. The sequencing used PBMCs, collected around atezolizumab (anti-PD-L1) treatment. The chain uses TRBV18 and TRBJ2-7, with a weak D call TRBD2 (5 bases). The receptor's source is a man in his 60s with urothelial cancer. CDR3 DNA: TGTGCCAGCTCACCACCAGGCGGGTACTACGAGCAGTACTTC. This codes for CASSPPGGYYEQYF.